This entry concerns a single TCR beta chain. Data came from immunoSEQ multiplex PCR; TCRdb stores just in-frame clones and leaves some out. The data contain about 98,000 clones, 92% of them singletons. The record originates from a study of T cell changes during pregnancy in multiple sclerosis. Looked up from germline, CDR1 is MDHEN and CDR2 is SYDVKM. This CDR3 spans 11 amino acids. V gave up 4 bases and J gave up 11 bases; unmatched junction bases: 4. The source of this sequence is a female donor in good health, enrolled as a control in a pregnancy study. The chain couples TRBV28 to TRBJ1-1, with 7 bases lining up with TRBD1. The starting material was peripheral blood, obtained after pregnancy. The CDR3, as DNA: TGTGCCAGCAGTTACAGGGGAAGGGCTTTCTTT. It is translated as CASSYRGRAFF.